This T cell receptor beta chain was retrieved from a study of blood T cell repertoires in COVID-19. Per the germline V gene, CDR1 is LNHDA and CDR2 is SQIVND (reference sequence). This CDR3 has 19 residues. The V segment lost 1 base and the J segment 5 bases; nucleotides outside the gene matches: 16. Original methodology: Researchers report that nucleated cell counts were estimated from reference gene primer amplification. Clones were read by immunoSEQ multiplex PCR, and TCRdb kept only the in-frame ones, dropping some. For V, J and clone size, that table is used; D and trimming come from the DNA. The sample includes 200,000 to 250,000 clones, around 83% of them seen just once.

The sequence derives from a woman in her forties who had recovered from COVID-19. The J gene is TRBJ2-5, the V gene TRBV19, with 10 bases aligning to TRBD2. Sequences were obtained from PBMCs or T cells enriched from blood (not recorded which). The CDR3: CASSIAPLGLAGEVETQYF. CDR3 sequence (DNA): TGTGCCAGTAGTATAGCCCCATTAGGGCTAGCGGGAGAAGTGGAGACCCAGTACTTC.